This record covers a single T cell receptor beta chain. Source study methods: Reference gene primer amplification yielded estimated nucleated cell counts. Repertoires were generated with immunoSEQ multiplex PCR, while TCRdb's copy carries only in-frame clones and drops some. That table furnishes V, J and clone size, whereas the DNA furnished D and trimming. The sample has about 83,000 clones, approximately 86% seen once. These data come from a study of blood T cell repertoires in COVID-19. The germline gives CDR1 SGHDN, CDR2 FVKESK. V was pared by 0 bases and J by 10 bases, with 9 bases of the junction left unmatched. CDR3 size: 16 residues.

The V and J genes are TRBV14 and TRBJ1-6; TRBD1 aligns across 7 bases. Material: peripheral blood. The sequence came from a man older than 75 with active or convalescent COVID-19. Written as DNA, the CDR3 is TGTGCCAGCAGCCAAGATTTGAGGGGGCGACGGTCACCCCTCCACTTT. Its translation: CASSQDLRGRRSPLHF.